The 29 T cell receptor beta chains given below trace back to one sample, sequenced in a study of blood T cell repertoires in COVID-19. Assay: immunoSEQ multiplex PCR; the TCRdb copy retains only in-frame clones and omits some. Among approximately 220,000 clones, around 81% were seen once, and the ten largest hold 2.3%. Sequencing was carried out using peripheral blood. These receptors were collected from a woman between 55 and 75 years old with acute or convalescent COVID-19.

The V and J genes are TRBV19 and TRBJ2-1, with D perhaps TRBD2 (5 bases). Germline V gene lookup returns CDR1 LNHDA and CDR2 SQIVND (reference sequence). V was pared by 4 bases and J by 0 bases, with 13 bases between. The CDR3 is made up of 16 amino acids. CDR3 loop: CASSTRGGSSYNEQFF. The CDR3 coding sequence is TGTGCCAGTAGTACCCGAGGAGGCTCCTCCTACAATGAGCAGTTCTTC.

This clone was counted between two and nine times. The rearrangement uses TRBV5-6 and TRBJ1-2; D is undetermined. V lost 3 bases, J lost 4 bases, and 19 bases lay in between. The CDR3 has 16 residues. Germline V lookup: CDR1 SGHDT, CDR2 YYEEEE. The CDR3 DNA reads as TGTGCCAGCAGCTATGGCCGGGGAAGAGTCGGCTATGGCTACACCTTC. Protein: CASSYGRGRVGYGYTF.

The V and J genes are TRBV7-2 and TRBJ2-7; 10 positions agree with TRBD2. The V segment lost 4 bases and the J segment 2 bases; nucleotides outside the gene matches: 5. CDR1 and CDR2 from the germline V gene are SGHTA and FQGNSA. The CDR3 is 15 amino acids. DNA of the CDR3: TGTGCCAGCAGCTCGACTAGCGGGCTTACCTACGAGCAGTACTTC. This encodes CASSSTSGLTYEQYF.

The V gene is TRBV19, the J gene TRBJ1-3; D uncertain. Trimming cost V 3 bases and J 4 bases, with 13 bases left between them. CDR3 length equals 15 residues. Germline V CDR1 and CDR2: LNHDA, SQIVND (reference sequence). The CDR3 DNA reads as TGTGCCAGTAGTATGGGGAGCCCCTACGGAAACACCATATATTTT. Translated, it gives CASSMGSPYGNTIYF. Together with reference TRBV19 and TRBJ1-3, the CDR3 gives the full variable domain: DGGITQSPKYLFRKEGQNVTLSCEQNLNHDAMYWYRQDPGQGLRLIYYSQIVNDFQKGDIAEGYSVSREKKESFPLTVTSAQKNPTAFYLCASSMGSPYGNTIYFGEGSWLTVV.

The chain combines TRBV7-3 with TRBJ1-2; 8 bases map to TRBD1. V shed 1 base, J shed 4 bases, and the junction held 20 bases outside the gene matches. This CDR3 has 20 residues. Germline loops: CDR1 SGHTA, CDR2 FQGTGA. The CDR3 region is CASSLNAIPGQERGTYGYTF. The CDR3 DNA reads as TGTGCCAGCAGCTTAAACGCCATCCCGGGACAGGAAAGGGGGACCTATGGCTACACCTTC.

As regards this clone: The same CDR3 also results from other DNA sequences found in this sample. V and J are TRBV28 and TRBJ1-4; D may be TRBD1 (5 bases). Trimming shortened V by 6 bases and J by 3 bases, and 14 bases separated the two germline ends. The CDR3 extends over 15 amino acids. Germline V CDR1 and CDR2: MDHEN, SYDVKM. The CDR3 coding sequence is TGTGCCAGCAGCCCTCCAACAGGACCTAATGAAAAACTGTTTTTT. Translating gives CASSPPTGPNEKLFF.

This chain uses TRBV6-6 with TRBJ2-7; D is undetermined. The CDR3 has 13 amino acids. Germline V gene data show CDR1 as MNHNY and CDR2 as SVGAGI (reference sequence). The V end was cut by 1 base, the J end by 5 bases, with 9 bases between. In nucleotides, the CDR3 is TGTGCCAGCAGTTACTGGGCAGACGACGAGCAGTACTTC. Amino acids: CASSYWADDEQYF.

V is TRBV6-6 and J is TRBJ2-5; no clear D gene. The CDR3 runs to 11 residues. V lost 6 bases, J lost 4 bases, and 6 bases lay in between. Germline CDR1 MNHNY, CDR2 SVGAGI (reference sequence). In DNA form, the CDR3 reads TGTGCCAGCAGACAGAGAGAGACCCAGTACTTC. It encodes CASRQRETQYF.

The chain uses TRBV6-2 or TRBV6-3 and TRBJ1-1; D not certain. V lost 1 base and J lost 3, with 9 bases in between. This CDR3 is built from 14 residues. CDR1 is MNHEY, CDR2 SVGEGT, per germline. The CDR3 spells CASSYLPGYTEAFF. CDR3 in DNA: TGTGCCAGCAGTTACTTACCGGGTTACACTGAAGCTTTCTTT.

The J gene is TRBJ1-4, the V gene TRBV28, with 8 bases aligning to TRBD1. V trimming: 3 bases; J trimming: 5 bases; junction bases outside the gene matches: 14. The germline V gene has CDR1 MDHEN and CDR2 SYDVKM. This CDR3 spans 18 amino acids. DNA of the CDR3: TGTGCCAGCAGTTTCCAGGACAGGGCGGTCGACTCAAATGAAAAACTGTTTTTT. It encodes CASSFQDRAVDSNEKLFF.

V gene TRBV4-1 combines with J gene TRBJ2-7, with TRBD2 identical over 10 bases. Trimming took 4 bases from V and 1 from J; bases not matched to a gene: 10. CDR1 MGHRA and CDR2 YSYEKL come from the germline V gene. This CDR3 is built from 17 residues. CDR3 loop: CASSRSSLAGGSYEQYF. The CDR3 DNA sequence: TGCGCCAGCAGCCGATCCTCTTTAGCGGGGGGATCCTACGAGCAGTACTTC.

The rearrangement joins TRBV6-6 to TRBJ1-1, with 9 nucleotides matching TRBD1. The CDR3 has 13 residues. J was trimmed by 6 bases and V by 6 bases; bases with no gene match: 5. The germline V gene has CDR1 MNHNY and CDR2 SVGAGI (reference sequence). In nucleotides, the CDR3 is TGTGCCAGCAGGTCGGGACAGGGCGCTGAAGCTTTCTTT. This gives the protein CASRSGQGAEAFF.

This chain joins TRBV4-2 and TRBJ2-7; D remains ambiguous. Trimming took 0 bases from V and 2 from J, leaving 14 bases between them. The CDR3 spans 16 residues. Germline assignment: CDR1 LGHNA and CDR2 YNFKEQ. The CDR3 here is CASSQEGVYSTYEQYF. In DNA form, the CDR3 reads TGTGCCAGCAGCCAAGAGGGCGTGTACAGTACCTACGAGCAGTACTTC.

This clone occurred once. In nucleotides, the CDR3 is TGTGCCAGTAGTATCCCCAGGGGTTACACCGGGGAGCTGTTTTTT. It is translated as CASSIPRGYTGELFF. The chain employs TRBV19 and TRBJ2-2, with D tentatively TRBD1 (6 bases). The V and J ends lost 3 bases and 3 bases respectively, with 11 bases between them. The CDR3 totals 15 residues. The germline V gene has CDR1 LNHDA and CDR2 SQIVND (reference sequence). Full variable domain (rest looked up from reference TRBV19 and TRBJ2-2): DGGITQSPKYLFRKEGQNVTLSCEQNLNHDAMYWYRQDPGQGLRLIYYSQIVNDFQKGDIAEGYSVSREKKESFPLTVTSAQKNPTAFYLCASSIPRGYTGELFFGEGSRLTVL.

This rearrangement joins TRBV4-3 to TRBJ2-7; D not certain. Germline CDR1 and CDR2: LGHNA and YSLEER. This CDR3 comprises 15 residues. Trimming removed 3 bases from V and 0 bases from J, with 12 bases in between. DNA for the CDR3: TGCGCCAGCAGCCAGGTAGCCTTTACCTCCTACGAGCAGTACTTC. Amino acids: CASSQVAFTSYEQYF.

This sequence joins TRBV4-2 and TRBJ1-6; D gene ambiguous. Trimming took 4 bases from V and 7 from J, leaving 14 bases between them. The CDR3 runs 15 residues. Germline-derived CDR1 and CDR2 are LGHNA and YNFKEQ. In DNA, the CDR3 is TGTGCCAGCAGCCCCCGCGGAGGGCAGAATTCACCCCTCCACTTT. This encodes CASSPRGGQNSPLHF.

The chain links TRBV5-8 to TRBJ1-2; D is undetermined. V was cut by 4 bases and J by 4 bases, with 8 bases left in between. CDR1 and CDR2 from the germline V gene are SGHTS and YDEGEE. The CDR3 is made up of 12 amino acids. CDR3 amino acids: CASSREGYGYTF. For the CDR3, the DNA is TGTGCCAGCAGCAGGGAGGGCTATGGCTACACCTTC.

V usage is TRBV2 and J usage is TRBJ2-7, with 15 nucleotides matching TRBD2. The CDR3 has 15 amino acids. The germline CDR1 and CDR2 sequences are SNHLY and FYNNEI. V dropped 6 bases and J dropped 5; count of bases not matched to a gene: 5. The chain's CDR3 is CASRGLAGGVHEQYF. CDR3 nucleotide sequence: TGTGCCAGCAGGGGACTAGCGGGGGGAGTACACGAGCAGTACTTC.

The chain joins TRBV4-1 to TRBJ1-2; 7 bases match TRBD1. This CDR3 is built from 14 residues. The J segment lost 4 bases and the V segment lost 1 base, leaving 3 bases of the junction unmatched. Germline V CDR1 and CDR2: MGHRA, YSYEKL. The CDR3 sequence: CASSQAAGGYGYTF. In DNA form, the CDR3 reads TGCGCCAGCAGCCAAGCGGCAGGGGGCTATGGCTACACCTTC.

V usage is TRBV27 and J usage is TRBJ2-7, with TRBD1 as a possible D gene (5 bases). This CDR3 comprises 14 residues. Germline CDR1 is MNHEY and CDR2 is SMNVEV (reference sequence). V lost 5 bases and J 0 bases, leaving 11 bases between the germline ends. CDR3 nucleotides: TGTGCCAGCAGTCCGACAGAGATCTCCTACGAGCAGTACTTC. It is translated as CASSPTEISYEQYF.

The chain links TRBV5-4 to TRBJ2-6, with 7 bases that match TRBD1. From germline, CDR1 is SGHNT and CDR2 YYREEE (reference sequence). V lost 4 bases, J lost 4 bases, and 8 bases stayed unmatched. The CDR3 has 16 residues. CDR3 sequence (DNA): TGTGCCAGCAGCACGCGACAGGGCGGGGGGGCCAACGTCCTGACTTTC. It is translated as CASSTRQGGGANVLTF.

The sample holds one count of this clone. The chain combines TRBV30 with TRBJ1-6; 7 bases are a match to TRBD1. V dropped 5 bases and J dropped 5; count of bases not matched to a gene: 9. The CDR3 is 15 amino acids. Germline CDR1 and CDR2: GTSNPN and SVGIG (reference sequence). CDR3 bases: TGTGCCTGGGGAGCCCACAGGGGCGATAATTCACCCCTCCACTTT. Its translation is CAWGAHRGDNSPLHF.

The chain combines TRBV27 with TRBJ1-5, with TRBD1 identical over 9 bases. Germline V CDR1 and CDR2: MNHEY, SMNVEV (reference sequence). V dropped 0 bases and J dropped 4; count of bases not matched to a gene: 4. CDR3 length equals 16 residues. DNA of the CDR3: TGTGCCAGCAGTTTATCGGGGACAGGGTGGAATCAGCCCCAGCATTTT. As protein: CASSLSGTGWNQPQHF.

The rearrangement joins TRBV5-4 to TRBJ1-2; 9 nucleotides align to TRBD1. Losses at the gene ends were 4 bases for V and 7 bases for J; bases not matched to a gene: 2. CDR1 and CDR2 (germline): SGHNT, YYREEE (reference sequence). The CDR3 runs 12 residues. The CDR3 loop is CASSGTGLGYTF. The CDR3 DNA sequence: TGTGCCAGCAGCGGGACAGGGCTTGGCTACACCTTC.

The chain joins TRBV29-1 to TRBJ2-1; 8 bases line up with TRBD1. With 7 bases clipped from V and 3 bases from J, the junction kept 8 bases outside the gene matches. CDR3 length equals 14 residues. The germline gives CDR1 SQVTM, CDR2 ANQGSEA. CDR3 amino acids: CSALTDRDYNEQFF. The CDR3 coding sequence is TGCAGCGCCCTTACGGACAGGGACTACAATGAGCAGTTCTTC.

The V gene is TRBV12-3 or TRBV12-4, the J gene TRBJ2-7, with D unclear. The CDR3 is 12 residues long. V gave up 5 bases and J gave up 6 bases, with 11 bases separating them. The CDR3 protein is CASSPHPGEQYF. DNA for the CDR3: TGTGCCAGCAGTCCGCATCCCGGCGAGCAGTACTTC.

The rearrangement links TRBV6-5 to TRBJ2-1; a possible D gene is TRBD2 (6 bases). Trimming stripped 4 bases from V and 6 bases from J, with 13 bases between. Germline V CDR1 and CDR2: MNHEY, SVGAGI. The CDR3 length is 14 residues. CDR3 amino acids: CASSFLGGINEQFF. The CDR3 coding sequence is TGTGCCAGCAGTTTCCTCGGGGGTATCAATGAGCAGTTCTTC.

V is TRBV6-5 and J is TRBJ1-6, with D uncertain. Germline CDR1 and CDR2: MNHEY and SVGAGI. V lost 4 bases, J lost 11 bases, and 12 bases lay in between. The CDR3 consists of 13 residues. DNA for the CDR3: TGTGCCAGCAGTTCCGGAGCCATCACACCCCTCCACTTT. Its translation: CASSSGAITPLHF.

V gene TRBV7-9 combines with J gene TRBJ1-2, with D maybe TRBD1 (6 bases). The germline gives CDR1 SEHNR, CDR2 FQNEAQ (reference sequence). CDR3 length: 13 amino acids. The V end was cut by 4 bases, the J end by 6 bases, with 12 bases between. CDR3 in amino acids: CASSSGVSDGYTF. The CDR3 nucleotides read TGTGCCAGCAGCTCAGGGGTTTCAGATGGCTACACCTTC.